This T cell receptor (beta chain) was obtained from a study of control samples from healthy donors and cancer patients. Trimming took 4 bases from V and 8 from J; bases not matched to a gene: 5. The CDR3 has 14 amino acids. Per germline, CDR1 SGDLS and CDR2 YYNGEE. Method: immunoSEQ multiplex PCR; TCRdb's copy keeps in-frame clones and lacks some. The sample carries 95,000 to 100,000 clones, around 89% recorded once. The chain combines TRBV9 with TRBJ1-6; 8 nucleotides agree with TRBD1. Sequenced: blood. This clonotype was sampled from a man aged 25 to 40 in good health. The CDR3 loop is CASSSTGGDSPLHF. The CDR3 DNA reads TGTGCCAGCAGCTCCACAGGGGGAGATTCACCCCTCCACTTT.